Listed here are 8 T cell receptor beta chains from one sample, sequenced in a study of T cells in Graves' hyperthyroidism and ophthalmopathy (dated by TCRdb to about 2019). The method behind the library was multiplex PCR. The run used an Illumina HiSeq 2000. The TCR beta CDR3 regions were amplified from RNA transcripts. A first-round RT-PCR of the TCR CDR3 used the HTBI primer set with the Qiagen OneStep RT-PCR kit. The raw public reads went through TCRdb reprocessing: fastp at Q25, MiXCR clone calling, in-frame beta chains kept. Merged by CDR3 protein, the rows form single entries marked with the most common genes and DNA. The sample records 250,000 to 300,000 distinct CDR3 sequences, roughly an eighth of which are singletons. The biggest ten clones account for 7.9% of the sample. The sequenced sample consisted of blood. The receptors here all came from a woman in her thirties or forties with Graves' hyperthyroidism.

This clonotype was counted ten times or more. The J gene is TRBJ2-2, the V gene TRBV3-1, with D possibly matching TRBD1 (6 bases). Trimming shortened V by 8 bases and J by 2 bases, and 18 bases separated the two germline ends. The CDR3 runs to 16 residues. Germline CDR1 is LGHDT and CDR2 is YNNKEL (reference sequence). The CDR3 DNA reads TGTGCCAGCGGGGAGTTAGGGGGTCTCAACACCGGGGAGCTGTTTTTT. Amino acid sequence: CASGELGGLNTGELFF.

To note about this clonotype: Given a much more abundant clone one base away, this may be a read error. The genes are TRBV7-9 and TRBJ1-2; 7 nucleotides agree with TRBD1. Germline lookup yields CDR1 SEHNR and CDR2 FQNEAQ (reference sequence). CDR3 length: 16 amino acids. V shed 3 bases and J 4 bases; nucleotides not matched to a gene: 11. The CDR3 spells CASSFGPGQNFYGYTF. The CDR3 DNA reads TGTGCCAGCAGCTTCGGCCCGGGACAGAACTTCTATGGCTACACCTTC. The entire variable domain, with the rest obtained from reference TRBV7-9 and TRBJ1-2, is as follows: DTGVSQNPRHKITKRGQNVTFRCDPISEHNRLYWYRQTLGQGPEFLTYFQNEAQLEKSRLLSDRFSAERPKGSFSTLEIQRTEQGDSAMYLCASSFGPGQNFYGYTFGSGTRLTVV.

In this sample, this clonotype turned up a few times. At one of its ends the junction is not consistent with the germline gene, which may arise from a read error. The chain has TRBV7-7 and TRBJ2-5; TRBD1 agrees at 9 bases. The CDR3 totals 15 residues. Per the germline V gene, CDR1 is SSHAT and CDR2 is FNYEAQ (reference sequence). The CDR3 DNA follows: TGTGCTAGCAGCCGCACGACAGGGGGAGGAGAGACCCAGTACTTC. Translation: CASSRTTGGGETQYF.

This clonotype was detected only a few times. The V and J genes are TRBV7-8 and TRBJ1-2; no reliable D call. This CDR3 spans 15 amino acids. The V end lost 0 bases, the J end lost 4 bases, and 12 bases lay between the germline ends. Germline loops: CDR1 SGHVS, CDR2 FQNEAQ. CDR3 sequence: CASSLARLQIYGYTF. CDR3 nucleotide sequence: TGTGCCAGCAGCTTAGCAAGGTTACAGATCTATGGCTACACCTTC.

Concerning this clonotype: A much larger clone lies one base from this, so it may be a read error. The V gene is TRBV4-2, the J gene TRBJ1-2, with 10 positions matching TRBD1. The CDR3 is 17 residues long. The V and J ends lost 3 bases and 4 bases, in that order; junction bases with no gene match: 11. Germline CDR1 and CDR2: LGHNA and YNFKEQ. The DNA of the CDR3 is TGTGCCAGCAGCCAGGTTTCCCGGGACAGGGGTATCTATGGCTACACCTTC. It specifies CASSQVSRDRGIYGYTF.

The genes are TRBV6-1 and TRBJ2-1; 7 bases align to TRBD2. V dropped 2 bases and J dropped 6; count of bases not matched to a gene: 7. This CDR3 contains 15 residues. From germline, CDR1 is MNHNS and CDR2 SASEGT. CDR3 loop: CASSEYRPGGNEQFF. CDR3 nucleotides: TGTGCCAGCAGTGAATATAGGCCGGGAGGCAATGAGCAGTTCTTC.

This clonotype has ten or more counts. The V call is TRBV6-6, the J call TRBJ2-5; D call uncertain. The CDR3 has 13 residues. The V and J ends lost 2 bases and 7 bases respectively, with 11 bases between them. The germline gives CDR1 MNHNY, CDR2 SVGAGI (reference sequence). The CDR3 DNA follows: TGTGCCAGCAGTTACGCCCCGGACGGGACCCAGTACTTC. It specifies CASSYAPDGTQYF.

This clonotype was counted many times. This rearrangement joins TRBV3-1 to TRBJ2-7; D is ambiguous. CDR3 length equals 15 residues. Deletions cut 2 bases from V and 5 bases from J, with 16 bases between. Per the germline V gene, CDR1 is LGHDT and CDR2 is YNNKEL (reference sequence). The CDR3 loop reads CASSQPFRSRNEQYF. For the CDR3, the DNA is TGTGCCAGCAGCCAACCCTTCCGGAGTCGGAACGAGCAGTACTTC.